This is a list of T cell receptor beta chains from one sample in a study of shared T cell receptors in the human thymus. The protocol was immunoSEQ multiplex PCR, while the TCRdb copy is restricted to in-frame clones and leaves out a portion. The sample records roughly 700,000 clones, 88% being singletons. The same sample was also used in a study of human thymus T cells.

Sequencing was carried out using thymocytes. The receptors here all came from a boy in the first two years of life with a congenital heart defect. CDR3s leave out the opening cysteine and the closing phenylalanine or tryptophan.

CDR3 length: 13
V gene: TRBV15
J gene: TRBJ1-5
CDR3 protein: ATSRDLGEGQPQH

CDR3 length: 12
V gene: TRBV7-8
J gene: TRBJ2-3
CDR3 protein: ASLSWALTDTQY

CDR3 length: 16
V gene: TRBV4-1
J gene: TRBJ1-4
CDR3 protein: ASTRDRGLPATNEKLF

CDR3 length: 12
V gene: TRBV4-1
J gene: TRBJ2-7
CDR3 protein: ASSQEGQGYEQY

CDR3 length: 10
V gene: TRBV25-1
J gene: TRBJ2-1
CDR3 protein: ASTGTDNEQF

CDR3 length: 11
V gene: TRBV27
J gene: TRBJ1-5
CDR3 protein: ASRQGAYQPQH

CDR3 length: 12
V gene: TRBV27
J gene: TRBJ2-5
CDR3 protein: ASSLTGPGETQY

CDR3 length: 16
V gene: TRBV7-2
J gene: TRBJ2-1
CDR3 protein: ASSLELMGGLGFNEQF

CDR3 length: 14
V gene: TRBV6-6
J gene: TRBJ2-7
CDR3 protein: ASSSSHGQHPYEQY

CDR3 length: 12
V gene: TRBV7-2
J gene: TRBJ2-7
CDR3 protein: ASSPGQYPYEQY

CDR3 length: 14
V gene: TRBV27
J gene: TRBJ2-3
CDR3 protein: ASSSPGTSKSDTQY

CDR3 length: 15
V gene: TRBV25-1
J gene: TRBJ1-1
CDR3 protein: ASSEYGDRGGHTEAF

CDR3 length: 14
V gene: TRBV9
J gene: TRBJ2-7
CDR3 protein: ASSLTLGTDTYEQY

CDR3 length: 16
V gene: TRBV15
J gene: TRBJ2-7
CDR3 protein: ATSRVGLRLASSYEQY

CDR3 length: 15
V gene: TRBV19
J gene: TRBJ1-1
CDR3 protein: ASSIDGGWGDDTEAF

CDR3 length: 12
V gene: TRBV30
J gene: TRBJ2-1
CDR3 protein: AWSRAGPHNEQF

CDR3 length: 10
V gene: TRBV29-1
J gene: TRBJ2-1
CDR3 protein: SDASVDNEQF

CDR3 length: 15
V gene: TRBV27
J gene: TRBJ1-5
CDR3 protein: ASSLKGQGNSNQPQH

CDR3 length: 13
V gene: TRBV2
J gene: TRBJ1-4
CDR3 protein: ASSEYFVGVEKLF

CDR3 length: 11
V gene: TRBV6-6
J gene: TRBJ2-1
CDR3 protein: ASRLAGANEQF

CDR3 length: 11
V gene: TRBV11-3
J gene: TRBJ1-1
CDR3 protein: ASSPTGYTEAF

CDR3 length: 14
V gene: TRBV28
J gene: TRBJ1-2
CDR3 protein: ASSGVTGRGNYGYT

CDR3 length: 15
V gene: TRBV4-2
J gene: TRBJ2-5
CDR3 protein: ASSQDHLPPARETQY

CDR3 length: 12
V gene: TRBV23-1
J gene: TRBJ2-7
CDR3 protein: ASSSGQGSYEQY

CDR3 length: 14
V gene: TRBV4-3
J gene: TRBJ2-7
CDR3 protein: ASSQDRGTISYEQY

CDR3 length: 10
V gene: TRBV18
J gene: TRBJ2-1
CDR3 protein: ASSSGNNEQF

CDR3 length: 12
V gene: TRBV10-3
J gene: TRBJ2-2
CDR3 protein: AIRESGDTGELF

CDR3 length: 14
V gene: TRBV4-3
J gene: TRBJ2-6
CDR3 protein: ASSQDRPSGANVLT

CDR3 length: 16
V gene: TRBV11-2
J gene: TRBJ2-2
CDR3 protein: ASSLGRLADMNTGELF

CDR3 length: 14
V gene: TRBV27
J gene: TRBJ2-3
CDR3 protein: ASSLFYTSPPDTQY

CDR3 length: 14
V gene: TRBV7-9
J gene: TRBJ2-1
CDR3 protein: ASSLDAGGADNEQF

CDR3 length: 13
V gene: TRBV28
J gene: TRBJ2-7
CDR3 protein: ASSFSQGPTYEQY

CDR3 length: 14
V gene: TRBV28
J gene: TRBJ2-7
CDR3 protein: ASSLLREDRYYEQY

CDR3 length: 13
V gene: TRBV27
J gene: TRBJ2-6
CDR3 protein: ASSPQVSGANVLT

CDR3 length: 14
V gene: TRBV5-1
J gene: TRBJ2-1
CDR3 protein: ASSSHRGGYYNEQF

CDR3 length: 11
V gene: TRBV5-6
J gene: TRBJ2-7
CDR3 protein: ASPPDRVAEQY

CDR3 length: 12
V gene: TRBV27
J gene: TRBJ2-7
CDR3 protein: ASRPGLAFYEQY

CDR3 length: 14
V gene: TRBV12-5
J gene: TRBJ1-1
CDR3 protein: ASGLPGVSMNTEAF

CDR3 length: 12
V gene: TRBV5-4
J gene: TRBJ2-5
CDR3 protein: ASSLRTSGSPQY

CDR3 length: 13
V gene: TRBV27
J gene: TRBJ1-4
CDR3 protein: ASSLDRALNEKLF

CDR3 length: 13
V gene: TRBV5-4
J gene: TRBJ1-1
CDR3 protein: ASSSDGQGNAEAF

CDR3 length: 13
V gene: TRBV6-6
J gene: TRBJ1-3
CDR3 protein: ASSRTGSPGNTIY

CDR3 length: 13
V gene: TRBV6-5
J gene: TRBJ2-7
CDR3 protein: ASMSGATDSYEQY

CDR3 length: 17
V gene: TRBV12-2
J gene: TRBJ2-3
CDR3 protein: ASRLAQQAGGRCTDTQY

CDR3 length: 15
V gene: TRBV5-1
J gene: TRBJ2-7
CDR3 protein: ASSLARSGQWIYEQY

CDR3 length: 13
V gene: TRBV25-1
J gene: TRBJ2-5
CDR3 protein: ASTGWGGYQETQY

CDR3 length: 13
V gene: TRBV30
J gene: TRBJ1-4
CDR3 protein: AWKGTGATNEKLF

CDR3 length: 13
V gene: TRBV7-2
J gene: TRBJ2-3
CDR3 protein: ASSLRSSGTDTQY

CDR3 length: 12
V gene: TRBV11-3
J gene: TRBJ1-5
CDR3 protein: ASSLVDRGQPQH

CDR3 length: 12
V gene: TRBV7-3
J gene: TRBJ1-1
CDR3 protein: ASSLREGIGEAF

CDR3 length: 11
V gene: TRBV18
J gene: TRBJ2-2
CDR3 protein: ASSPAGVGELF

CDR3 length: 15
V gene: TRBV25-1
J gene: TRBJ2-1
CDR3 protein: ASSDGELAGFGDEQF

CDR3 length: 14
V gene: TRBV5-1
J gene: TRBJ1-1
CDR3 protein: ASSLGGRGGDTEAF

CDR3 length: 14
V gene: TRBV7-9
J gene: TRBJ2-3
CDR3 protein: ASSLGRASGTDTQY

CDR3 length: 13
V gene: TRBV27
J gene: TRBJ1-4
CDR3 protein: ASSLSTGFNEKLF

CDR3 length: 14
V gene: TRBV19
J gene: TRBJ2-2
CDR3 protein: ASSIHPRQTTGELF

CDR3 length: 14
V gene: TRBV9
J gene: TRBJ2-1
CDR3 protein: ASSVGASVSYNEQF